The rows below give T cell receptor beta chains drawn from one sample of a study of CD8 T cell repertoires and HIV-1 epitope variants. No antigen is known for these receptors. Sequencing used immunoSEQ multiplex PCR; TCRdb keeps in-frame clones, though not all of them. The table has 5,500 to 7,000 clones, approximately 71% seen once. Sequenced material: cultured CD8+ T cells derived from PBMCs. The source is a male donor with HIV. The CDR3 runs from the conserved cysteine through the conserved F or W. A D gene is named only where the DNA matches it firmly. A row's size may be missing; if present it is once, few, many or a size class.

TRBD2,TRBV28,TRBJ2-3,.,CASTKLAGAADTQYF,TGTGCCAGCACTAAATTAGCGGGAGCGGCAGATACGCAGTATTTT
.,TRBV5-1,TRBJ1-1,.,CASSLAADTEAFF,TGCGCCAGCAGCTTGGCGGCCGACACTGAAGCTTTCTTT
TRBD1,TRBV7-8,TRBJ1-4,.,CASSGGTGIGILFF,TGTGCCAGCAGTGGCGGGACAGGGATAGGGATACTGTTTTTT
.,TRBV9,TRBJ1-1,.,CASSAGTTNTEAFF,TGTGCCAGCAGCGCCGGGACAACTAACACTGAAGCTTTCTTT
.,TRBV7-9,TRBJ2-7,.,CASSLRANSYEQYF,TGTGCCAGCAGCTTACGAGCTAACTCATACGAGCAGTACTTC
TRBD1,TRBV29-1,TRBJ1-1,.,CSVEGGLDRLNTEAFF,TGCAGCGTAGAGGGGGGCTTGGACAGGCTCAACACTGAAGCTTTCTTT
.,TRBV13,TRBJ2-7,once,CASSSSSYEQYF,TGTGCCAGCAGCTCATCGTCCTACGAGCAGTACTTC
.,TRBV5-6,TRBJ1-1,.,CASSLGGGRAFF,TGTGCCAGCAGCTTGGGTGGAGGTAGAGCTTTCTTT
TRBD2,TRBV11-3,TRBJ2-1,.,CASSVLAGGPYEQFF,TGTGCCAGCAGCGTACTAGCGGGAGGGCCATATGAGCAGTTCTTC
.,TRBV21-1,TRBJ2-5,.,CASSKDGQEETQYF,TGTGCCAGCAGCAAAGACGGACAGGAGGAGACCCAGTACTTC
TRBD2,TRBV6-5,TRBJ2-7,few,CASSYYASGDYEQYF,TGTGCCAGCAGTTACTACGCTAGCGGAGACTACGAGCAGTACTTC
TRBD2,TRBV28,TRBJ2-7,.,CASSSGHSGSTPRYEQYF,TGTGCCAGCAGTTCGGGTCATAGCGGGAGTACCCCGCGCTACGAGCAGTACTTC
.,TRBV28,TRBJ1-2,.,CASSLPEGNFGYTF,TGTGCCAGCAGTTTGCCTGAGGGGAACTTCGGCTACACCTTC
TRBD2,TRBV4-1,TRBJ2-1,.,CASSQEGGGAYNEQFF,TGCGCCAGCAGCCAAGAAGGCGGGGGGGCCTACAATGAGCAGTTCTTC
.,TRBV30,TRBJ2-6,.,CAWGPGSGANVLTF,TGTGCCTGGGGGCCAGGGTCCGGGGCCAACGTCCTGACTTTC
.,TRBV27,TRBJ1-5,.,CASSLLHQLGNQPQHF,TGTGCCAGCAGCCTCCTGCACCAATTGGGCAATCAGCCCCAGCATTTT
TRBD2,TRBV7-8,TRBJ2-3,.,CASSNVLADATDTQYF,TGTGCCAGCAGCAACGTACTAGCGGACGCCACAGATACGCAGTATTTT